Sequencing of this T cell receptor (beta chain) was carried out in a study of human T cells and chemical hapten exposure. V was pared by 1 base and J by 3 bases, with 18 bases between. CDR1 is KGHDR and CDR2 is SFDVKD in the germline V gene. CDR3 length: 17 amino acids. Time point of the sample: patch test 1, 2 weeks after DPC sensitization. As to treatment: therapeutic diphenylcyclopropenone sensitization with weekly scalp DPC. TCRdb redid the calling of the RACE reads with MiXCR, one entry per CDR3 protein. The sample consists of 75,000 to 100,000 distinct CDR3 sequences, roughly 10% of them appearing once. This clonotype was recorded once.

This chain joins TRBV24-1 and TRBJ2-7, with a weak D call TRBD1 (6 bases). This material consisted of whole blood, taken in connection with sensitization to the hapten diphenylcyclopropenone (DPC). The receptor's source is a man in his forties with alopecia areata. Some clones in this sample may be carry-over from other donors' samples. DNA of the CDR3: TGTGCCACCAGTGATTTTAGAAGGACAGATCGTTACTACGAGCAGTACGTC. It is translated as CATSDFRRTDRYYEQYV.